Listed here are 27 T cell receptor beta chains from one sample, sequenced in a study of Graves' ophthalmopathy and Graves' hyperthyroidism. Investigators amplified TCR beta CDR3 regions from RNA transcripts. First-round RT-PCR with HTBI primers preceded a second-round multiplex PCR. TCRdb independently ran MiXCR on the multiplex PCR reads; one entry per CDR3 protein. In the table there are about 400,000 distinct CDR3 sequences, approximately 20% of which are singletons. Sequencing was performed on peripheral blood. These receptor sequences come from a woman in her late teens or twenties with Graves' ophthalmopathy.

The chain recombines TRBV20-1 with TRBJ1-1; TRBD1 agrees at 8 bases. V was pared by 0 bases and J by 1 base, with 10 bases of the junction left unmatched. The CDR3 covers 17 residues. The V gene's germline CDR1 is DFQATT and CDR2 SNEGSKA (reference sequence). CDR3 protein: CSARDFRTGWKNTEAFF. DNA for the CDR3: TGCAGTGCTAGAGATTTTCGGACAGGGTGGAAGAACACTGAAGCTTTCTTT.

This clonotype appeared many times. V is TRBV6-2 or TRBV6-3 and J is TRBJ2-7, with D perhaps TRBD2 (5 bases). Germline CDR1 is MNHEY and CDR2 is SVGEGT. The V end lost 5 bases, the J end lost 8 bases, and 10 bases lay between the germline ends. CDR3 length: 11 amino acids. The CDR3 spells CASSPDYKQYF. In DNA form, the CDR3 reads TGTGCCAGCAGTCCTGACTATAAGCAGTACTTC.

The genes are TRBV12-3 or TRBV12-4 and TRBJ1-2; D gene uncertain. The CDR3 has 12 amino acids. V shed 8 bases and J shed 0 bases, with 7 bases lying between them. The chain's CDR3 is CASGGANYGYTF. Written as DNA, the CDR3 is TGTGCCAGCGGAGGAGCTAACTATGGCTACACCTTC.

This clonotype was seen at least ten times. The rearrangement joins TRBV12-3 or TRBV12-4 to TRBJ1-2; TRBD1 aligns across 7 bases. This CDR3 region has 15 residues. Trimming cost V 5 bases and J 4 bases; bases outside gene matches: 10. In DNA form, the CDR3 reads TGTGCCAGCAGTGCTCCGCCGGGACAGAGCTATGGCTACACCTTC. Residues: CASSAPPGQSYGYTF.

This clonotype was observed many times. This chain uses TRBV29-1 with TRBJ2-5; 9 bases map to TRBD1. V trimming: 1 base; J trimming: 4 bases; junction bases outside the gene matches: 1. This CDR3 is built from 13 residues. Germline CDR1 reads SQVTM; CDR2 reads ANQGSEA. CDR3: CSVEADRGETQYF. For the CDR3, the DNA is TGCAGCGTTGAAGCGGACAGGGGAGAGACCCAGTACTTC.

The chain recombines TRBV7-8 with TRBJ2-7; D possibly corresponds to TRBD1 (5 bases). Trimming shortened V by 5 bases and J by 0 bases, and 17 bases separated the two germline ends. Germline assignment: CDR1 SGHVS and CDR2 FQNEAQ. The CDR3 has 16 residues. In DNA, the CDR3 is TGTGCCAGCAGCCAAAACGGGCAGGGTAGCTCCTACGAGCAGTACTTC. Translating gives CASSQNGQGSSYEQYF.

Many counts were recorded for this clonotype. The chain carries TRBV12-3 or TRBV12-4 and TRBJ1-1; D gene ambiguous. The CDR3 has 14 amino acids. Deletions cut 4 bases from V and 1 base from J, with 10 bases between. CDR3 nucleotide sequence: TGTGCCAGCAGTTCGGACGGACGGAACACTGAAGCTTTCTTT. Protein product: CASSSDGRNTEAFF.

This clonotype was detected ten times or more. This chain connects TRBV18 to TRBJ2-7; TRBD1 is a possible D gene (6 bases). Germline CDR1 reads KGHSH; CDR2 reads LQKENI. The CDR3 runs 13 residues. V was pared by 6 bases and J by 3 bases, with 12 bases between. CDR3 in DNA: TGTGCCAGCTCCCCCGGCAGGGGCTACGAGCAGTACTTC. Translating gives CASSPGRGYEQYF.

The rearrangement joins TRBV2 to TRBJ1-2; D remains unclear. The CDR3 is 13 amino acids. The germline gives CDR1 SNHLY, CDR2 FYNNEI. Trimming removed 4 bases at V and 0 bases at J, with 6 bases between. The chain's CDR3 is CASSAVSNYGYTF. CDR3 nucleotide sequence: TGTGCCAGCAGTGCGGTGTCTAACTATGGCTACACCTTC.

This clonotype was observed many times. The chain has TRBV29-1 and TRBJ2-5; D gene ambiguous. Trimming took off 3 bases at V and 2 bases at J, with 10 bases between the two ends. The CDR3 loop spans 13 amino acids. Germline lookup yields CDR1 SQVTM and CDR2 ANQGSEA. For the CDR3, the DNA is TGCAGCGTTGAGAAGAGCTGGCAAGAGACCCAGTACTTC. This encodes CSVEKSWQETQYF. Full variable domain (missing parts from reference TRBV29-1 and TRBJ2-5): SAVISQKPSRDICQRGTSLTIQCQVDSQVTMMFWYRQQPGQSLTLIATANQGSEATYESGFVIDKFPISRPNLTFSTLTVSNMSPEDSSIYLCSVEKSWQETQYFGPGTRLLVL.

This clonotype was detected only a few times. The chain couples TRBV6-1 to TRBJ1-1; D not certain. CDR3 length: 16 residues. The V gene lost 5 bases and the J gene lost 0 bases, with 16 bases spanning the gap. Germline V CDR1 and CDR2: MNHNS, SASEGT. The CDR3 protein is CASSPGPWRMNTEAFF. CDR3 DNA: TGTGCCAGCAGTCCAGGACCGTGGAGGATGAACACTGAAGCTTTCTTT.

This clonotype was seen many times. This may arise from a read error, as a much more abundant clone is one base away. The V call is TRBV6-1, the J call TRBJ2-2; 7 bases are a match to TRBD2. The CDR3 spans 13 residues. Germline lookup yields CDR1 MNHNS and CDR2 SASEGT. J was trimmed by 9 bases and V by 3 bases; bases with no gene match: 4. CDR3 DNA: TGTGCCAGCAGTGAGGGGAGGGCCAGGGAGCTGTTTTTT. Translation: CASSEGRARELFF.

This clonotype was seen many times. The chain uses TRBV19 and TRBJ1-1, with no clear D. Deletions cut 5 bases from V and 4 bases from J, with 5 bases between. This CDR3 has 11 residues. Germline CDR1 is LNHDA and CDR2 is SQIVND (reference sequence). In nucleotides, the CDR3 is TGTGCCAGTAGTTTGGCCACTGAAGCTTTCTTT. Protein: CASSLATEAFF.

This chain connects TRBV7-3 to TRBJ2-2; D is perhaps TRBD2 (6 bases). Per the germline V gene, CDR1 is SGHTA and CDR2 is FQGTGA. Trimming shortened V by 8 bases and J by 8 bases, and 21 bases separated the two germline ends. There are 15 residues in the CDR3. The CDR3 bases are TGTGCCAGCGCCCCCACCCGGGAGCAGACGGGGGAGCTGTTTTTT. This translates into CASAPTREQTGELFF.

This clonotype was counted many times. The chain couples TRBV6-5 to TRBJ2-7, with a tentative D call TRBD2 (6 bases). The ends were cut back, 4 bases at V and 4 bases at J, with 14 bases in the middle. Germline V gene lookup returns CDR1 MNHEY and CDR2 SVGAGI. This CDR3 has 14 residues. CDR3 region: CASSWRGEGYEQYF. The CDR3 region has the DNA TGTGCCAGCAGTTGGAGGGGTGAGGGGTACGAGCAGTACTTC.

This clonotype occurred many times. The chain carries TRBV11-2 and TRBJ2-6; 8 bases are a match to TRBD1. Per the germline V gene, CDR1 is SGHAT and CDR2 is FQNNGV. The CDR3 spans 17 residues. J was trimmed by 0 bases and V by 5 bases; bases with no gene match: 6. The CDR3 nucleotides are TGTGCCAGCAGCCCAGACAGGGGCTTCTCTGGGGCCAACGTCCTGACTTTC. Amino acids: CASSPDRGFSGANVLTF.

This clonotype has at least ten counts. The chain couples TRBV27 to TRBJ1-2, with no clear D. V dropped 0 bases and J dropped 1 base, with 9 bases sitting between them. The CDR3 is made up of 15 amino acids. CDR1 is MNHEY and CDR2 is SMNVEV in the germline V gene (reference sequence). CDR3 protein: CASSLSPRINYGYTF. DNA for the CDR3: TGTGCCAGCAGTTTATCACCCCGGATTAACTATGGCTACACCTTC.

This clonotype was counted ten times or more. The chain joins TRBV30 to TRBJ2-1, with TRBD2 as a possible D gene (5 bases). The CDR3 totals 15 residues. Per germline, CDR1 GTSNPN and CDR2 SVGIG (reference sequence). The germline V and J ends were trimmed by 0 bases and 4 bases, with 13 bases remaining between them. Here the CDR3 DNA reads TGTGCCTGGAGTGTACGGGCAGGAGGTTACAATGAGCAGTTCTTC. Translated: CAWSVRAGGYNEQFF.

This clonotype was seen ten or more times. The chain's CDR3 is CAISESQGGPLEQYF. DNA for the CDR3: TGTGCCATCAGTGAGTCCCAGGGTGGCCCTCTCGAGCAGTACTTC. V gene TRBV10-3 combines with J gene TRBJ2-7; maybe TRBD1 (5 bases). CDR1 is ENHRY, CDR2 SYGVKD, per germline. The CDR3 sequence is 15 residues long. V lost 0 bases and J lost 6, with 15 bases in between.

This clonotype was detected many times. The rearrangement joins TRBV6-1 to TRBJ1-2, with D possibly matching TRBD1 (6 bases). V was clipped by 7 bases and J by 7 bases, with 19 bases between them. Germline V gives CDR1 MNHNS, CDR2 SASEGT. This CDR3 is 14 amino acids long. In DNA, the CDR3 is TGTGCCAGCACCCCCGGTAGGGGGGGGAGTGGCTACACCTTC. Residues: CASTPGRGGSGYTF.

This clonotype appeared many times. The CDR3 is CASSEDVREQYF. DNA for the CDR3: TGTGCCAGCAGTGAAGACGTCCGCGAGCAGTACTTC. The chain recombines TRBV6-1 with TRBJ2-7; D uncertain. Germline V CDR1 and CDR2: MNHNS, SASEGT. CDR3 length: 12 residues. Trimming took off 1 base at V and 6 bases at J, with 7 bases between the two ends.

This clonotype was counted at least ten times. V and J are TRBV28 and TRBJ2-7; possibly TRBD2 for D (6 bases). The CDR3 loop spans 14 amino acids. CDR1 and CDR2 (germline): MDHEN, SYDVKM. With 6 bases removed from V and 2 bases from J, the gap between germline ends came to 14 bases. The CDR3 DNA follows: TGTGCCAGCAGATCCGGGACTCCGACCTACGAGCAGTACTTC. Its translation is CASRSGTPTYEQYF.

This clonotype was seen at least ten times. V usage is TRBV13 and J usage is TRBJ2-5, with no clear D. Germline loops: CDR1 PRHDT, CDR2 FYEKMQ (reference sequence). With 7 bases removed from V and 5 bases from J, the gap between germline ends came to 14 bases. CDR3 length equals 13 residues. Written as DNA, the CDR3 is TGTGCCAGCACCCCGATCGGGTACGAGACCCAGTACTTC. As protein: CASTPIGYETQYF.

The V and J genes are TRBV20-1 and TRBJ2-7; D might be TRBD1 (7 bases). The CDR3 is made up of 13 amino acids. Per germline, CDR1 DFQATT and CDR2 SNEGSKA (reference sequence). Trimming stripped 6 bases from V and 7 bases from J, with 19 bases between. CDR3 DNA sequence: TGCAGTGCCACACGACAGGGACTGAGGGAGCAGTACTTC. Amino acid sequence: CSATRQGLREQYF.

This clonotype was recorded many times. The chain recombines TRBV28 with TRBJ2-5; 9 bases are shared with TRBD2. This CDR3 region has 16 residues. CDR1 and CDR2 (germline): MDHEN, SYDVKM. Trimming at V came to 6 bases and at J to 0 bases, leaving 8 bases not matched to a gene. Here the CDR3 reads CASSLRTSANQETQYF. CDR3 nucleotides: TGTGCCAGCAGCCTTCGGACTAGCGCCAACCAAGAGACCCAGTACTTC. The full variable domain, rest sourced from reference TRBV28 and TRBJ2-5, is DVKVTQSSRYLVKRTGEKVFLECVQDMDHENMFWYRQDPGLGLRLIYFSYDVKMKEKGDIPEGYSVSREKKERFSLILESASTNQTSMYLCASSLRTSANQETQYFGPGTRLLVL.

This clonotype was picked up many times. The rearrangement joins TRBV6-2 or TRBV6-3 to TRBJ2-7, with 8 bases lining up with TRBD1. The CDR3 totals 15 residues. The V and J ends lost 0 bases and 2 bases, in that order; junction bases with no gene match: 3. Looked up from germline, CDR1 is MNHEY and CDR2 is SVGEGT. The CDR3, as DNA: TGTGCCAGCAGTTACTCGGGACAGGCCCCCTACGAGCAGTACTTC. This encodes CASSYSGQAPYEQYF.

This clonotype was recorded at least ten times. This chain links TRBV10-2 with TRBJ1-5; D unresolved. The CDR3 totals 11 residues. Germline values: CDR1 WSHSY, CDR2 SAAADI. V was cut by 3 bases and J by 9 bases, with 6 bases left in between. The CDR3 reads CASSDAGPQHF. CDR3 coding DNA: TGCGCCAGCAGTGACGCCGGGCCCCAGCATTTT.